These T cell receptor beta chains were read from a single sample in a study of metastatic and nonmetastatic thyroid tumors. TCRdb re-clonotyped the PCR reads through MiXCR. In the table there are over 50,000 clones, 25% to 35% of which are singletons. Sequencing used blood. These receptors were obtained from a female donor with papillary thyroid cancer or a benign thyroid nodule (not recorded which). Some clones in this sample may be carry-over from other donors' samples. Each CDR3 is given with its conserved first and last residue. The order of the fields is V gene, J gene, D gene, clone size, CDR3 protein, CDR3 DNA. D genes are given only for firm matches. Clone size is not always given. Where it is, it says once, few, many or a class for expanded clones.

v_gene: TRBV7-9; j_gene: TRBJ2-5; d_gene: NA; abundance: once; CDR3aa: CASSPAGGQRVQETQYF; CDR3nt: TGTGCCAGCAGCCCGGCAGGGGGGCAGCGGGTCCAAGAGACCCAGTACTTC
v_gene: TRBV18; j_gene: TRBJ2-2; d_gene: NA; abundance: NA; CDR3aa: CASSPNSGQITGELFF; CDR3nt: TGTGCCAGCTCACCGAACAGCGGGCAGATAACCGGGGAGCTGTTTTTT
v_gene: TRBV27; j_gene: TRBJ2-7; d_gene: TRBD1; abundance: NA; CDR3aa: CASSSDRGLNEQYF; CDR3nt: TGTGCCAGCAGTTCCGACAGGGGGCTCAACGAGCAGTACTTC
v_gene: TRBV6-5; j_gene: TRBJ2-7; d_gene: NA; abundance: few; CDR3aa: CASSYSRGTATYEQYF; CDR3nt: TGTGCCAGCAGTTACTCCCGCGGGACGGCAACCTACGAGCAGTACTTC
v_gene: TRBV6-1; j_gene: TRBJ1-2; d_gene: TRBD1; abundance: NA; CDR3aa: CASMDRDRVIHGYTF; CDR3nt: TGTGCCAGCATGGACCGGGACAGGGTTATCCATGGCTACACCTTC
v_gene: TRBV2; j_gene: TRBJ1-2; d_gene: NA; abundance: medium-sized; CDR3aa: CASHFDFMEGYTF; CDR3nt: TGTGCCAGCCACTTCGACTTCATGGAGGGCTACACCTTC
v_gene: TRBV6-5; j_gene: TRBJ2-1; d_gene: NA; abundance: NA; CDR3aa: CASSYAQSSYNEQFF; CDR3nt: TGTGCCAGCAGTTACGCCCAGAGCTCCTACAATGAGCAGTTCTTC
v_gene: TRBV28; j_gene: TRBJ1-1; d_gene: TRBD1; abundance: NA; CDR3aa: CASRQTPGTGSTEAFF; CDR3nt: TGTGCCAGCAGACAAACTCCCGGGACAGGAAGCACTGAAGCTTTCTTT
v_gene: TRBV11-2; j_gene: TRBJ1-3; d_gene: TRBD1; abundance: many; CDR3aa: CASSYREPGGSGNTIYF; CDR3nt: TGTGCCAGCAGCTACCGGGAGCCAGGGGGATCCGGAAACACCATATATTTT
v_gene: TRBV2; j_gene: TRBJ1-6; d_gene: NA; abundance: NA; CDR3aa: CASNSQGNSPLHF; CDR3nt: TGTGCCAGCAATAGTCAGGGCAATTCACCCCTCCACTTT
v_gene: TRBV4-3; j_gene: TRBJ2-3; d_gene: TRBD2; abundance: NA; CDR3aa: CASSRLAGPDTQYF; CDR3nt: TGCGCCAGCAGCCGACTAGCGGGACCCGATACGCAGTATTTT
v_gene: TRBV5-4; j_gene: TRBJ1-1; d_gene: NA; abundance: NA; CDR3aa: CASSLGGNTEAFF; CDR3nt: TGTGCCAGCAGCTTGGGCGGAAACACTGAAGCTTTCTTT
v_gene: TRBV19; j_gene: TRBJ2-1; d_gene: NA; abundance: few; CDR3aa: CASSIGRAQGEQFF; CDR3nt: TGTGCCAGTAGTATCGGGCGGGCGCAGGGTGAGCAGTTCTTC
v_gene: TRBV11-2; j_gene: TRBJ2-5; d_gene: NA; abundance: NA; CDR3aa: CASSLDLRTGVETQYF; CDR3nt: TGTGCCAGCAGCTTAGATCTCAGAACAGGAGTAGAGACCCAGTACTTC
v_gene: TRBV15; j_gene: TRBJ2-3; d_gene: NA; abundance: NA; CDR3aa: CATSRRTDTQYF; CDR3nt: TGTGCCACCAGCAGAAGGACGGATACGCAGTATTTT
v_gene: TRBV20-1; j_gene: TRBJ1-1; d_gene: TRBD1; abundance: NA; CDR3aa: CSAKNTRGANTEAFF; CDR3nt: TGCAGTGCTAAGAACACCAGGGGGGCGAACACTGAAGCTTTCTTT
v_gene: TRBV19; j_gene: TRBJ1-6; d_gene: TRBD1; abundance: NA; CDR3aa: CASSIRDSGNSPLHF; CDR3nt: TGTGCCAGTAGTATTCGGGACAGCGGTAATTCACCCCTCCACTTT
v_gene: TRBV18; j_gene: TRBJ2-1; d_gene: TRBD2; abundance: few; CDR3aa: CASSRPSGGASYNEQFF; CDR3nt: TGTGCCAGCTCACGGCCTAGCGGGGGGGCATCCTACAATGAGCAGTTCTTC
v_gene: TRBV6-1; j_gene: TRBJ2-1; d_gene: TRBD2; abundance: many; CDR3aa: CASIPIGGAGGNEQFF; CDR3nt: TGTGCCAGCATACCCATCGGGGGAGCGGGAGGGAATGAGCAGTTCTTC
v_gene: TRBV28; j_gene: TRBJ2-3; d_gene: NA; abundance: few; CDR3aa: CASSLWGVGARSSTDTQYF; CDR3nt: TGTGCCAGCAGTTTATGGGGTGTGGGGGCCCGCTCTAGCACAGATACGCAGTATTTT
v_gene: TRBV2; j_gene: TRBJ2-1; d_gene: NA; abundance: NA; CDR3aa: CASSGPGSYNEQFF; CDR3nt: TGTGCCAGCAGTGGCCCGGGGAGCTACAATGAGCAGTTCTTC
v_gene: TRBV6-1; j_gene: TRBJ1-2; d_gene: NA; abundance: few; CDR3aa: CASAPGANYGYTF; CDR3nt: TGTGCCAGCGCGCCGGGGGCTAACTATGGCTACACCTTC
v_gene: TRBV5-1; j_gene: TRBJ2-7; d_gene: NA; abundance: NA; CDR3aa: CASSFTGTGYEQYF; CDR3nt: TGCGCCAGCAGCTTCACAGGAACCGGTTACGAGCAGTACTTC